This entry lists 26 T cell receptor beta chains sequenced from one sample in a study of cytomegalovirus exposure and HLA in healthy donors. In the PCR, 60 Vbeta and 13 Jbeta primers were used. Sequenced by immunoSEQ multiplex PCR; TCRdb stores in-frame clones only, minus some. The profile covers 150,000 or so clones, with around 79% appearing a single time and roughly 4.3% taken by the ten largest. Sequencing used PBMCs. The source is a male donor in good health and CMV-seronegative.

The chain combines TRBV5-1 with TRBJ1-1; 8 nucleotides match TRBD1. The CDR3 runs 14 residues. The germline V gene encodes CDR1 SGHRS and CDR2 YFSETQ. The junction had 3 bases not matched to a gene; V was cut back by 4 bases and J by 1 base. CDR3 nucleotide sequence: TGCGCCAGCAGCCTGGGACAGGCGAACACTGAAGCTTTCTTT. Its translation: CASSLGQANTEAFF. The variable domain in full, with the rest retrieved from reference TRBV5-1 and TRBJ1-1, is KAGVTQTPRYLIKTRGQQVTLSCSPISGHRSVSWYQQTPGQGLQFLFEYFSETQRNKGNFPGRFSGRQFSNSRSEMNVSTLELGDSALYLCASSLGQANTEAFFGQGTRLTVV.

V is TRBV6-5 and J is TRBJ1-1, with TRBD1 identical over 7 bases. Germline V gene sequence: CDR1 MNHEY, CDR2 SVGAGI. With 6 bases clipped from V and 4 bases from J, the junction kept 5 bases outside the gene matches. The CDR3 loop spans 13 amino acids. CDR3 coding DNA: TGTGCCAGCAGCTACAGGGGTGGCACTGAAGCTTTCTTT. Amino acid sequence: CASSYRGGTEAFF.

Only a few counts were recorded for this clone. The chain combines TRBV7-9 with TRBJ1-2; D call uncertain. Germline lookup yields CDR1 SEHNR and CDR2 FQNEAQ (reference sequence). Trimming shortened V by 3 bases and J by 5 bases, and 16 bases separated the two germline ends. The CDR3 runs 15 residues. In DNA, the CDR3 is TGTGCCAGCAGCTTCCTCAACGCATTCGGTTATGGCTACACCTTC. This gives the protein CASSFLNAFGYGYTF.

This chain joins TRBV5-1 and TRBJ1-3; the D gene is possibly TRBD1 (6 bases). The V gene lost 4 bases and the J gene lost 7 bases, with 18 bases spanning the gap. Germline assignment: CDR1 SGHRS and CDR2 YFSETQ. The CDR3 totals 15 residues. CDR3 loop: CASSPRAGGPNTIYF. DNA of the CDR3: TGCGCCAGCAGCCCCCGAGCGGGGGGCCCCAACACCATATATTTT.

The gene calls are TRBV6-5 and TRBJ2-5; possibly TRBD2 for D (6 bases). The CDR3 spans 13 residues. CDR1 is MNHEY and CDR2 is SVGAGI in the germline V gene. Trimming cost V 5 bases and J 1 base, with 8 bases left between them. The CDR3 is CASSREAQETQYF. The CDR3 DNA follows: TGTGCCAGCAGTAGGGAGGCCCAAGAGACCCAGTACTTC.

DNA for the CDR3: TGCGCCAGCAGTGAGTCCCGACAGGGGGGAAATTCACCCCTCCACTTT. This encodes CASSESRQGGNSPLHF. The chain combines TRBV10-2 with TRBJ1-6, with 9 bases that match TRBD1. Germline loops: CDR1 WSHSY, CDR2 SAAADI. The V segment lost 0 bases and the J segment 7 bases; nucleotides outside the gene matches: 4. The CDR3 length is 16 residues.

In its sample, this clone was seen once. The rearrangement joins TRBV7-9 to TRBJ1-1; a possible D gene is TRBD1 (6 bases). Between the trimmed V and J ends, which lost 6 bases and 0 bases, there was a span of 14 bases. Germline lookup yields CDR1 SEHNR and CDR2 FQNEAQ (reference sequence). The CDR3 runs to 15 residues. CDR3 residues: CASRPPRGLNTEAFF. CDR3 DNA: TGTGCCAGCAGGCCGCCCAGGGGCTTGAACACTGAAGCTTTCTTT.

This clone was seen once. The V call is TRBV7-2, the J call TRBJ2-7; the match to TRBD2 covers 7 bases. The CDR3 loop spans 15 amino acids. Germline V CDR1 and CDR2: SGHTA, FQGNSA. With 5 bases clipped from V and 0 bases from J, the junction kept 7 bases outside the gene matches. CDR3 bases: TGTGCCAGCAGCAGGCCCAGCGGGAACTCCTACGAGCAGTACTTC. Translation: CASSRPSGNSYEQYF.

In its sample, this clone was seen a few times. CDR3 sequence reads: CASSEFDIAGKNIQYF. CDR3 nucleotide sequence: TGTGCCAGCAGTGAATTTGATATAGCGGGAAAAAACATTCAGTACTTC. The chain links TRBV6-1 to TRBJ2-4, with 8 positions matching TRBD2. Germline V lookup: CDR1 MNHNS, CDR2 SASEGT. Trimming at V came to 2 bases and at J to 4 bases, leaving 7 bases not matched to a gene. This CDR3 comprises 16 residues.

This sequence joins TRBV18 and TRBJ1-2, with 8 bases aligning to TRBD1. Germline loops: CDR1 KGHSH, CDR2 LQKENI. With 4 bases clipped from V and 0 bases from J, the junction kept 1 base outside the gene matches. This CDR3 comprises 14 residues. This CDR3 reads CASSRTGSNYGYTF. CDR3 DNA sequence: TGTGCCAGCTCACGGACAGGGTCTAACTATGGCTACACCTTC.

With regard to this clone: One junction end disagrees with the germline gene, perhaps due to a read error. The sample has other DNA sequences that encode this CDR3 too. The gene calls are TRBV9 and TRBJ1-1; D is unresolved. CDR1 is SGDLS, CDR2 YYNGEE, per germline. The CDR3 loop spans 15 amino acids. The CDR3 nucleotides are TGTGCTAGCAGCGTGTACCCGGGGAGAGAAGTTGAAGCTTTCTTT. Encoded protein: CASSVYPGREVEAFF. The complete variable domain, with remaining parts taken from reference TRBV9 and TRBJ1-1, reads DSGVTQTPKHLITATGQRVTLRCSPRSGDLSVYWYQQSLDQGLQFLIQYYNGEERAKGNILERFSAQQFPDLHSELNLSSLELGDSALYFCASSVYPGREVEAFFGQGTRLTVV.

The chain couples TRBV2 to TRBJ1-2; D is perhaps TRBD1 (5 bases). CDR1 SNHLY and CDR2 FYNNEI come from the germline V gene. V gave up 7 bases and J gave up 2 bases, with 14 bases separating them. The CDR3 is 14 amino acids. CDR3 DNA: TGTGCCAGCACCCGGCGAAGGGGCAACTATGGCTACACCTTC. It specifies CASTRRRGNYGYTF.

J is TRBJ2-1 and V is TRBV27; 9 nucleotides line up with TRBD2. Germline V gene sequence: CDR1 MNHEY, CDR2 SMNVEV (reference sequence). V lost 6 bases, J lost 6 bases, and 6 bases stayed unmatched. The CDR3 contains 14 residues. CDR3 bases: TGTGCCAGCAGCCTAGCGGGGAGTACCAATGAGCAGTTCTTC. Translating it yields CASSLAGSTNEQFF.

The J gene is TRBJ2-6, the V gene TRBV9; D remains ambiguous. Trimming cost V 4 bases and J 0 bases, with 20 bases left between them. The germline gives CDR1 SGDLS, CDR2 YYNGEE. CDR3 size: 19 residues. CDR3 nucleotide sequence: TGTGCCAGCAGCTCACGACTTTCGACCCCGGCCTCTGGGGCCAACGTCCTGACTTTC. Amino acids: CASSSRLSTPASGANVLTF.

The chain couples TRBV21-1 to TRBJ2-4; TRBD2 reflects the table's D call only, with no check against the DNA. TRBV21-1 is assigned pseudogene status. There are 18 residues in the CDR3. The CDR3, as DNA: TGTGCCAGCAGCAAAGCGGCACGGGGGACGTTAGCCAAAAACATTCAGTACTTC. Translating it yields CASSKAARGTLAKNIQYF.

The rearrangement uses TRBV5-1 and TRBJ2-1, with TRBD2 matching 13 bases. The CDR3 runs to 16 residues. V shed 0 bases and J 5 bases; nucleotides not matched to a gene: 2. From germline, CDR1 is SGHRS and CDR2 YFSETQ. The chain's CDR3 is CASSLGTSGGNNEQFF. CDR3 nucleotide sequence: TGCGCCAGCAGCTTGGGGACTAGCGGGGGAAACAATGAGCAGTTCTTC.

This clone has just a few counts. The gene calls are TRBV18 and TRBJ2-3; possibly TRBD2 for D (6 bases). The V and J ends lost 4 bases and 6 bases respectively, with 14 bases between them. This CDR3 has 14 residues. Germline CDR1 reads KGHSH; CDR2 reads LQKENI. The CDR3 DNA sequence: TGTGCCAGCTCACTTGAGACTAGGGCGGATACGCAGTATTTT. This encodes CASSLETRADTQYF. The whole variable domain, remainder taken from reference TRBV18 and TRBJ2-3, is NAGVMQNPRHLVRRRGQEARLRCSPMKGHSHVYWYRQLPEEGLKFMVYLQKENIIDESGMPKERFSAEFPKEGPSILRIQQVVRGDSAAYFCASSLETRADTQYFGPGTRLTVL.

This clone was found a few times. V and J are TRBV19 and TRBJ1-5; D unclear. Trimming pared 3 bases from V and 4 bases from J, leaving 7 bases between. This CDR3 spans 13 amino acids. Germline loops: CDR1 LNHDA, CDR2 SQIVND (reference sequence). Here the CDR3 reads CASSIRGNQPQHF. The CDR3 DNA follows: TGTGCCAGTAGTATTCGAGGGAATCAGCCCCAGCATTTT.

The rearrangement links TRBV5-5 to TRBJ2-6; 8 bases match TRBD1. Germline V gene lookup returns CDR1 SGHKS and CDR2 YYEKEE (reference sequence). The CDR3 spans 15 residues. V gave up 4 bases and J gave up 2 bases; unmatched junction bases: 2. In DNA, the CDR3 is TGTGCCAGCAGCCCAGGGGGCGCTGGGGCCAACGTCCTGACTTTC. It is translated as CASSPGGAGANVLTF.

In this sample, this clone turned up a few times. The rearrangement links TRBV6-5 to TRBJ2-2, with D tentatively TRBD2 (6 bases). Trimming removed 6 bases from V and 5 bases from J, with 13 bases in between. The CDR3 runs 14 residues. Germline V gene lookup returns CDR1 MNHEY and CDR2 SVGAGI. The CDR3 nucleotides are TGTGCCAGCAGGAACCCGGGGGAAACCGGGGAGCTGTTTTTT. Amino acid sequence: CASRNPGETGELFF.

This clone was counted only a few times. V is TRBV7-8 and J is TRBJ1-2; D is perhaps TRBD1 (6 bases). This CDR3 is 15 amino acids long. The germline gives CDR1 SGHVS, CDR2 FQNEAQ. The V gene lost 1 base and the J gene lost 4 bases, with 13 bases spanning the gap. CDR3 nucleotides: TGTGCCAGCAGCTTAGGGACAGATGTGTCCTATGGCTACACCTTC. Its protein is CASSLGTDVSYGYTF.

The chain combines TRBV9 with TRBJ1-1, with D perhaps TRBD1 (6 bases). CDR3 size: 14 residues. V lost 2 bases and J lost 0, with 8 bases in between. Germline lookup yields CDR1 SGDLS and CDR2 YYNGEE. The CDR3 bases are TGTGCCAGCAGCGTGAGGGGGATGAACACTGAAGCTTTCTTT. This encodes CASSVRGMNTEAFF.

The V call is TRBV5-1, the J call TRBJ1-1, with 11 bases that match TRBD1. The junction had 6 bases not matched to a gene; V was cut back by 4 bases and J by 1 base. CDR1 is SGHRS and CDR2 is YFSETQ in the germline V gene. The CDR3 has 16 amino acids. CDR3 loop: CASSLRTGGANTEAFF. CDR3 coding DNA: TGCGCCAGCAGCCTGCGGACAGGGGGCGCGAACACTGAAGCTTTCTTT.

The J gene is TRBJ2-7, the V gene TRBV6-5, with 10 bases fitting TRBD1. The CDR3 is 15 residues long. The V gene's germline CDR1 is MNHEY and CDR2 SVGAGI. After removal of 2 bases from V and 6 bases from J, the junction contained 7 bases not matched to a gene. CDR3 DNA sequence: TGTGCCAGCAGTTACGGGACAGGGGCTTCAGGCGAGCAGTACTTC. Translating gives CASSYGTGASGEQYF.

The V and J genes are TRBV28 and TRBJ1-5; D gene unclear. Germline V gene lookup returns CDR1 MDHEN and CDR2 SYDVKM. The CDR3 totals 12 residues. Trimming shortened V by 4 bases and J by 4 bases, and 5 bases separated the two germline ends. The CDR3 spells CASSSLNQPQHF. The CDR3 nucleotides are TGTGCCAGCAGTTCCCTTAATCAGCCCCAGCATTTT.

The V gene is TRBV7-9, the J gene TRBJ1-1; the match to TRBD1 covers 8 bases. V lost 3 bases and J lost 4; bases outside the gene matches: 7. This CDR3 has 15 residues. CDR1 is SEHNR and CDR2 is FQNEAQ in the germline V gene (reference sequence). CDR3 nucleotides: TGTGCCAGCAGCTTCAGCGGGACAGGAGCCACTGAAGCTTTCTTT. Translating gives CASSFSGTGATEAFF.